The T cell receptor beta chain described here comes from a study of T cell responses to AZD1222 COVID-19 vaccine. Study-wide findings and caveats: Just a handful of people given AZD1222 tested seropositive at baseline.

As regards this clone: The antigen is not known.

The protocol was immunoSEQ multiplex PCR, while the TCRdb copy is restricted to in-frame clones and leaves out a portion. The sample holds over 70,000 clones; around 85% are singletons and the top ten take 20%. CDR1 SEHNR and CDR2 FQNEAQ come from the germline V gene (reference sequence). Trimming took off 1 base at V and 3 bases at J, with 15 bases between the two ends. The CDR3 length is 16 residues. The specimen was peripheral blood, collected on day 0 of AZD1222 vaccination. The gene calls are TRBV7-9 and TRBJ1-1, with a tentative D call TRBD1 (5 bases). The receptor was derived from an adult in good health. The CDR3 protein is CASSLGSGGIHTEAFF. The CDR3 coding sequence is TGTGCCAGCAGCTTAGGCTCGGGGGGGATCCACACTGAAGCTTTCTTT.